This TCR beta chain was profiled in a study of cytomegalovirus exposure and HLA in healthy donors. Amplification used 60 Vbeta primers and 13 Jbeta primers. Assay used: immunoSEQ multiplex PCR; TCRdb lists only in-frame clones, some missing. The data contain around 120,000 clones, about 80% of them singletons. V lost 6 bases to trimming and J lost 7 bases; unmatched junction nucleotides: 9. Germline lookup yields CDR1 SNHLY and CDR2 FYNNEI. The CDR3 length is 14 residues. Study results and limitations: Despite most TCR sequences being rare, some public TCRs occurred in many donors. It was approximately 170 TCR beta chains that were listed as cytomegalovirus-associated.

This clone was seen a few times. Its antigen is unknown. Material for sequencing was PBMCs. The source is a middle-aged woman in good health and CMV-seropositive. V and J are TRBV2 and TRBJ2-7, with 10 nucleotides matching TRBD1. Written as DNA, the CDR3 is TGTGCCAGCAGGAAGACAGGGGGCGCGGGGGAGCAGTACTTC. Translated, it gives CASRKTGGAGEQYF.